The next 9 T cell receptor beta chains were all read from a single sample in a study of Graves' ophthalmopathy and Graves' hyperthyroidism. Scientists amplified the TCR beta CDR3 regions from RNA transcripts. Second-round multiplex PCR came after a first-round RT-PCR that employed HTBI primers. A single record per CDR3 protein comes from TCRdb applying MiXCR to the multiplex PCR reads. Of under 250,000 distinct CDR3 sequences in the sample, about 22% were seen once. Sequencing input: peripheral blood. All receptors come from a woman aged 50 to 65 with Graves' ophthalmopathy.

This clonotype was seen repeatedly, ten times or more. V usage is TRBV6-1 and J usage is TRBJ2-7; D is possibly TRBD1 (6 bases). The CDR3 consists of 13 residues. Germline lookup yields CDR1 MNHNS and CDR2 SASEGT. Deletions cut 8 bases from V and 6 bases from J, with 17 bases between. CDR3 amino acids: CASEDRHRVEQYF. The CDR3 DNA sequence: TGTGCCAGCGAAGACAGGCATAGGGTCGAGCAGTACTTC.

This clonotype was observed a handful of times. This rearrangement joins TRBV6-1 to TRBJ2-2, with 12 bases that match TRBD2. V was clipped by 5 bases and J by 6 bases; unmatched bases: 1. The CDR3 is 14 residues long. CDR1 and CDR2 (germline): MNHNS, SASEGT. CDR3 coding DNA: TGTGCCAGCAGTCTAGCGGGAGGGCCCGGGGAGCTGTTTTTT. This gives the protein CASSLAGGPGELFF.

This clonotype was counted many times. The J gene is TRBJ1-3, the V gene TRBV7-9, with TRBD1 matching over 10 bases. The CDR3 is made up of 15 amino acids. Germline V gene lookup returns CDR1 SEHNR and CDR2 FQNEAQ (reference sequence). With V trimmed by 5 bases and J by 4 bases, 5 bases remained unmatched. The CDR3 loop reads CASSRDRGQGNTIYF. The CDR3 DNA sequence: TGTGCCAGCAGCCGAGACAGGGGGCAAGGAAACACCATATATTTT.

The chain joins TRBV29-1 to TRBJ2-5; TRBD1 matches 9 bases. This CDR3 has 12 residues. Trimming took 7 bases from V and 4 from J; bases not matched to a gene: 4. CDR1 is SQVTM and CDR2 is ANQGSEA in the germline V gene. The CDR3 DNA follows: TGCAGCGGCCAGACAGGGGGAGAGACCCAGTACTTC. This gives the protein CSGQTGGETQYF. Based on the CDR3 plus reference TRBV29-1 and TRBJ2-5, the full variable domain is SAVISQKPSRDICQRGTSLTIQCQVDSQVTMMFWYRQQPGQSLTLIATANQGSEATYESGFVIDKFPISRPNLTFSTLTVSNMSPEDSSIYLCSGQTGGETQYFGPGTRLLVL.

This clonotype was found many times. The chain is built from TRBV28 and TRBJ1-2, with D maybe TRBD1 (5 bases). The CDR3 extends over 14 amino acids. V dropped 3 bases and J dropped 5 bases, with 13 bases sitting between them. CDR1 is MDHEN, CDR2 SYDVKM, per germline. CDR3 coding DNA: TGTGCCAGCAGTTTTGGGCCAAGGGGTTATGGCTACACCTTC. It encodes CASSFGPRGYGYTF.

This clonotype occurred many times. This chain joins TRBV11-2 and TRBJ2-7; D ambiguous. Trimming shortened V by 4 bases and J by 2 bases, and 12 bases separated the two germline ends. From germline, CDR1 is SGHAT and CDR2 FQNNGV. The CDR3 totals 14 residues. CDR3 sequence: CASSWGMGTYEQYF. The CDR3 coding sequence is TGTGCCAGCAGCTGGGGAATGGGGACCTACGAGCAGTACTTC. Using reference TRBV11-2 and TRBJ2-7 for the parts outside the CDR3, the full variable domain is EAGVAQSPRYKIIEKRQSVAFWCNPISGHATLYWYQQILGQGPKLLIQFQNNGVVDDSQLPKDRFSAERLKGVDSTLKIQPAKLEDSAVYLCASSWGMGTYEQYFGPGTRLTVT.

This clonotype was seen repeatedly, ten times or more. V and J are TRBV28 and TRBJ2-7; D is unresolved. Looked up from germline, CDR1 is MDHEN and CDR2 is SYDVKM. There are 11 residues in the CDR3. V lost 5 bases, J lost 3 bases, and 5 bases lay in between. CDR3 sequence (DNA): TGTGCCAGCAGTCCTCACTACGAGCAGTACTTC. Amino acids: CASSPHYEQYF.

This clonotype came up many times. The V gene is TRBV19, the J gene TRBJ1-2, with a tentative D call TRBD1 (6 bases). Germline CDR1 is LNHDA and CDR2 is SQIVND (reference sequence). The CDR3 has 15 residues. The V end was cut by 4 bases, the J end by 8 bases, with 20 bases between. The CDR3: CASSNPPEDSRGYTF. CDR3 in DNA: TGTGCCAGTAGTAACCCCCCTGAGGACAGCAGGGGCTACACCTTC.

The chain carries TRBV7-3 and TRBJ1-1; TRBD1 might be the D (5 bases). The CDR3 extends over 16 amino acids. V lost 5 bases and J 1 base, leaving 17 bases between the germline ends. Germline lookup yields CDR1 SGHTA and CDR2 FQGTGA. DNA for the CDR3: TGTGCCAGCAGCCGACGCGGCGGGGCCCAGAACACTGAAGCTTTCTTT. It yields the protein CASSRRGGAQNTEAFF.